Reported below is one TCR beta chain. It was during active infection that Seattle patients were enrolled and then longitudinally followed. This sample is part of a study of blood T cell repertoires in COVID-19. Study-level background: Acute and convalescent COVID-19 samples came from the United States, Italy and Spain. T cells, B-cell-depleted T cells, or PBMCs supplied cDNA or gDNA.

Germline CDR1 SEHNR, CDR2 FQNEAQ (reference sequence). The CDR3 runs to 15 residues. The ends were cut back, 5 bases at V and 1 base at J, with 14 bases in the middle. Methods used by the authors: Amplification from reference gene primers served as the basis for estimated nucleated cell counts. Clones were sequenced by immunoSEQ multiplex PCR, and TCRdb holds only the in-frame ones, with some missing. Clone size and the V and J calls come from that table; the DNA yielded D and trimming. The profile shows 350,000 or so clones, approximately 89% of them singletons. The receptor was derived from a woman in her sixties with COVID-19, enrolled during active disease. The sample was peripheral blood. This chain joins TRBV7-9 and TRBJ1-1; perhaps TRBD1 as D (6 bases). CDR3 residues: CASSPRTVPNTEAFF. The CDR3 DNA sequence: TGTGCCAGCAGCCCCCGGACAGTTCCGAACACTGAAGCTTTCTTT.